This passage covers 3 T cell receptor beta chains from one sample sequenced in a study of T cell responses to AZD1222 COVID-19 vaccine. Profiled with immunoSEQ multiplex PCR; TCRdb holds only in-frame clones, not every one. The repertoire holds about 93,000 clones, with roughly 91% as singletons. The sequencing here drew on peripheral blood, taken on day 0 of MenACWY control vaccination. Receptor source: an adult in good health.

The rearrangement joins TRBV29-1 to TRBJ1-3; D possibly corresponds to TRBD1 (5 bases). This CDR3 has 15 amino acids. Trimming removed 0 bases at V and 4 bases at J, with 13 bases between. The germline CDR1 and CDR2 sequences are SQVTM and ANQGSEA. This CDR3 reads CSVEDLRGLGNTIYF. For the CDR3, the DNA is TGCAGCGTTGAAGATCTTAGGGGTCTCGGAAACACCATATATTTT. Looking up the rest from reference TRBV29-1 and TRBJ1-3 gives the full variable domain: SAVISQKPSRDICQRGTSLTIQCQVDSQVTMMFWYRQQPGQSLTLIATANQGSEATYESGFVIDKFPISRPNLTFSTLTVSNMSPEDSSIYLCSVEDLRGLGNTIYFGEGSWLTVV.

The rearrangement links TRBV12-3 or TRBV12-4 to TRBJ2-2, with D tentatively TRBD2 (5 bases). The V end was cut by 6 bases, the J end by 4 bases, with 6 bases between. The CDR3 is made up of 12 amino acids. The CDR3 reads CASRAGTGELFF. The CDR3 DNA sequence: TGTGCCAGCAGGGCGGGCACCGGGGAGCTGTTTTTT.

This CDR3 is CASSLGGTFSYEQYF. CDR3 in DNA: TGTGCCAGCAGCTTGGGAGGGACTTTCTCCTACGAGCAGTACTTC. The chain is built from TRBV5-4 and TRBJ2-7; weak D call: TRBD2 (6 bases). From germline, CDR1 is SGHNT and CDR2 YYREEE (reference sequence). This CDR3 comprises 15 residues. Trimming took off 0 bases at V and 0 bases at J, with 10 bases between the two ends.